Below are 31 T cell receptor beta chains sequenced from a single sample in a study of molecular identifiers for immune sequencing clone quantification. TCRdb reprocessed the PCR reads with MiXCR, giving one entry per CDR3 protein. The table includes nearly 650,000 distinct CDR3 sequences, 25% detected once. Sequencing was done on a sample of naive CD8+ T cells from blood, with Jurkat cell RNA spiked in. Noted subset: FACS-sorted CD8+CD4-CCR7+CD45RA+ naive T cells. The source is a human donor in good health. Some libraries in this study had Jurkat cell RNA spiked in.

Of note for this clonotype: A single base separates this from a much larger clone, so it may be a read error. The rearrangement links TRBV14 to TRBJ1-4, with a weak D call TRBD1 (6 bases). The germline gives CDR1 SGHDN, CDR2 FVKESK. The CDR3 is made up of 13 amino acids. The CDR3: CASSQGPRGTRLF. The CDR3 region has the DNA TGTGCCAGCAGCCAAGGTCCCCGGGGGACACGGCTTTTT.

This clonotype was observed many times. The V and J genes are TRBV14 and TRBJ2-3, with D uncertain. Germline V lookup: CDR1 SGHDN, CDR2 FVKESK. V lost 0 bases and J lost 0, with 13 bases in between. This CDR3 comprises 17 residues. The CDR3 here is CASSQDDLTSSTDTQYF. In DNA, the CDR3 is TGTGCCAGCAGCCAAGATGACCTGACGTCCAGCACAGATACGCAGTATTTT.

The J gene is TRBJ1-4, the V gene TRBV7-6, with D possibly TRBD1 on 5 matching bases. The CDR3 extends over 17 amino acids. The V gene lost 11 bases and the J gene lost 7 bases, with 29 bases spanning the gap. The germline V gene has CDR1 SGHVS and CDR2 FNYEAQ. The CDR3 loop reads CAASLLAERGPGEKLFF. The DNA of the CDR3 is TGTGCCGCCAGCCTACTCGCGGAGAGGGGTCCTGGTGAAAAACTGTTTTTT.

Notes on this clonotype: Lacking the conserved final phenylalanine or tryptophan, this CDR3 likely reflects a read error. The gene calls are TRBV19 and TRBJ2-7, with a weak D call TRBD1 (5 bases). The ends were cut back, 2 bases at V and 5 bases at J, with 13 bases in the middle. Germline values: CDR1 LNHDA, CDR2 SQIVND (reference sequence). The CDR3 is 14 residues long. The CDR3: CASSIQGSSNEQYS. Here the CDR3 DNA reads TGTGCCAGTAGTATACAGGGATCGTCCAACGAGCAGTACTCC.

In the case of this clonotype: Compared with germline, one end of the junction differs, possibly owing to a read error. This rearrangement joins TRBV19 to TRBJ1-5, with 9 bases lining up with TRBD1. The CDR3 extends over 15 amino acids. In germline, CDR1 is LNHDA, CDR2 SQIVND (reference sequence). The CDR3 sequence is CASGMGQGLNQPQHF. The CDR3 DNA reads as TGTGCCAGTGGTATGGGACAGGGTCTCAATCAGCCCCAGCATTTT.

This clonotype was seen many times. The chain links TRBV5-5 to TRBJ2-7; 10 bases match TRBD2. CDR1 is SGHKS, CDR2 YYEKEE, per germline (reference sequence). Trimming at V came to 0 bases and at J to 4 bases, leaving 13 bases not matched to a gene. This CDR3 has 18 amino acids. CDR3: CASSLEQATGLANYEQYF. CDR3 bases: TGTGCCAGCAGCTTGGAGCAGGCAACGGGACTAGCGAATTACGAGCAGTACTTC.

The chain has TRBV6-2 or TRBV6-3 and TRBJ2-5; 10 bases map to TRBD2. Germline CDR1 MNHEY, CDR2 SVGEGT. There are 16 residues in the CDR3. With 4 bases clipped from V and 1 base from J, the junction kept 6 bases outside the gene matches. CDR3 in DNA: TGTGCCAGCAGTTCCCCCCGGACTAGCGGCCAAGAGACCCAGTACTTC. Amino acid sequence: CASSSPRTSGQETQYF.

This clonotype was observed a handful of times. The rearrangement links TRBV27 to TRBJ2-6; no clear D. Trimming stripped 6 bases from V and 0 bases from J, with 12 bases between. This CDR3 comprises 16 residues. Germline CDR1 and CDR2: MNHEY and SMNVEV (reference sequence). DNA of the CDR3: TGTGCCAGCAGACTAACCCAGAGCTCTGGGGCCAACGTCCTGACTTTC. Protein: CASRLTQSSGANVLTF.

The chain combines TRBV29-1 with TRBJ2-1; D is ambiguous. The germline V gene has CDR1 SQVTM and CDR2 ANQGSEA. The CDR3 totals 13 residues. V was shortened by 3 bases and J by 2 bases, with 8 bases between the two germline ends. The CDR3 loop is CSVDADAYNEQFF. For the CDR3, the DNA is TGCAGCGTTGATGCTGACGCCTACAATGAGCAGTTCTTC.

About this clonotype itself: A read error is possible here, since a much larger clone lies one base away. This sequence joins TRBV7-9 and TRBJ2-3; D ambiguous. Per germline, CDR1 SEHNR and CDR2 FQNEAQ (reference sequence). This CDR3 region has 15 residues. The CDR3 bases are TGTGCCAGCAGCTTATGGAGTAAGAGCATAGATACGCAGTATTTT. Its protein product is CASSLWSKSIDTQYF.

This clonotype was detected ten times or more. V usage is TRBV29-1 and J usage is TRBJ2-7; D gene uncertain. The V gene's germline CDR1 is SQVTM and CDR2 ANQGSEA. The CDR3 has 12 residues. The ends were cut back, 0 bases at V and 7 bases at J, with 10 bases in the middle. CDR3 sequence: CSVEDSGVEQYF. The DNA for the CDR3 is TGCAGCGTTGAAGATAGTGGGGTTGAGCAGTACTTC.

In the case of this clonotype: Relative to the germline gene, one junction end is altered; a read error may explain this. This chain links TRBV5-1 with TRBJ2-1; D may be TRBD2 (7 bases). This CDR3 has 15 residues. The germline V gene encodes CDR1 SGHRS and CDR2 YFSETQ. The CDR3 protein is CASSLAGGLNNELFF. The CDR3 bases are TGCGCCAGCAGCTTGGCCGGGGGGCTAAACAATGAGCTGTTCTTC. The entire variable domain, with the rest obtained from reference TRBV5-1 and TRBJ2-1, is as follows: KAGVTQTPRYLIKTRGQQVTLSCSPISGHRSVSWYQQTPGQGLQFLFEYFSETQRNKGNFPGRFSGRQFSNSRSEMNVSTLELGDSALYLCASSLAGGLNNELFFGPGTRLTVL.

This rearrangement joins TRBV30 to TRBJ1-5, with 12 bases lining up with TRBD1. Germline CDR1 GTSNPN, CDR2 SVGIG (reference sequence). J was trimmed by 7 bases and V by 1 base; bases with no gene match: 5. This CDR3 is built from 15 residues. The CDR3 is CAWSGGQGAGQPQHF. The CDR3 DNA follows: TGTGCCTGGAGTGGGGGACAGGGGGCAGGGCAGCCCCAGCATTTT.

The chain is built from TRBV3-1 and TRBJ2-3, with no clear D. Germline CDR1 LGHDT, CDR2 YNNKEL (reference sequence). V lost 1 base and J 2 bases, leaving 16 bases between the germline ends. This CDR3 is 17 amino acids long. The CDR3 is CASSQGYTDPFTDTQYF. For the CDR3, the DNA is TGTGCCAGCAGCCAAGGTTACACTGACCCGTTCACAGATACGCAGTATTTT.

This clonotype was counted between two and nine times. The rearrangement joins TRBV6-1 to TRBJ1-2; D gene uncertain. This CDR3 is built from 14 residues. Germline V gives CDR1 MNHNS, CDR2 SASEGT. The V and J ends lost 10 bases and 2 bases respectively, with 17 bases between them. The CDR3 coding sequence is TGTGCCATCCAAGGCCGACCGGTGAACTATGGCTACACCTTC. Amino acids: CAIQGRPVNYGYTF.

As to this clonotype: This clone may be a read error of a much larger clone one base away. As the CDR3 is not closed by the conserved phenylalanine or tryptophan, this likely results from a read error. The V gene is TRBV2, the J gene TRBJ2-3, with 8 nucleotides matching TRBD1. The junction had 9 bases not matched to a gene; V was cut back by 6 bases and J by 1 base. This CDR3 has 16 residues. Germline V gene sequence: CDR1 SNHLY, CDR2 FYNNEI. The CDR3 sequence is CASSPSAGGRTDTQYS. The CDR3 DNA reads as TGTGCCAGCAGCCCCTCGGCAGGGGGCCGCACAGATACGCAGTATTCT.

V and J are TRBV12-3 or TRBV12-4 and TRBJ2-7; weak D call: TRBD1 (6 bases). The CDR3 is made up of 15 amino acids. Trimming stripped 8 bases from V and 0 bases from J, with 17 bases between. The CDR3 sequence: CASRTGTGSSYEQYF. In DNA, the CDR3 is TGTGCCAGCCGAACAGGAACAGGGAGCTCCTACGAGCAGTACTTC.

As regards this clonotype: This may stem from a read error, because a much larger clone lies one nucleotide away. The chain has TRBV6-2 or TRBV6-3 and TRBJ2-5; a possible D gene is TRBD2 (6 bases). Germline V gene sequence: CDR1 MNHEY, CDR2 SVGEGT. The length of the CDR3 is 14 residues. V was pared by 5 bases and J by 6 bases, with 16 bases between. CDR3 loop: CASSPSWGEKTQYF. The CDR3 region has the DNA TGTGCCAGCAGTCCATCTTGGGGGGAGAAGACCCAGTACTTC.

Turning to this clonotype: Possible read error: a much larger clone is one base away. This rearrangement joins TRBV3-1 to TRBJ1-2, with D tentatively TRBD1 (5 bases). CDR1 LGHDT and CDR2 YNNKEL come from the germline V gene (reference sequence). The CDR3 runs to 15 residues. CDR3 nucleotides: TGTGCCAGCAGCCAAGATTCGTCTGGGGCCTCTGGCTACGCCTTC. This sequence encodes CASSQDSSGASGYAF.

This clonotype was detected a few times. V and J are TRBV7-2 and TRBJ1-1, with 9 bases aligning to TRBD1. This CDR3 region has 15 residues. V gave up 5 bases and J gave up 4 bases; unmatched junction bases: 8. Germline assignment: CDR1 SGHTA and CDR2 FQGNSA. CDR3 nucleotide sequence: TGTGCCAGCAGCCCCTGGACAGGGGCCCTCACTGAAGCTTTCTTT. Amino acid sequence: CASSPWTGALTEAFF.

Turning to this clonotype: This may be a read error: a much more frequent sequence differs by one nucleotide. The rearrangement uses TRBV20-1 and TRBJ1-5, with D unresolved. This CDR3 is built from 14 residues. V lost 3 bases to trimming and J lost 0 bases, with 9 bases between them. The germline CDR1 and CDR2 sequences are DFQATT and SNEGSKA (reference sequence). The CDR3 DNA is TGCAGTGCTAGTGCCGCTAATAGCAATCAGCCCCAGCATTTT. This gives the protein CSASAANSNQPQHF.

Points on this clonotype: Compared with germline, one end of the junction differs, possibly owing to a read error. The CDR3 DNA reads as TGTGCCAGGAGTGAGTTCGGCTACGAGCAGTACTTC. This codes for CARSEFGYEQYF. V gene TRBV2 combines with J gene TRBJ2-7, with D hard to call. The CDR3 length is 12 residues. CDR1 is SNHLY, CDR2 FYNNEI, per germline.

This chain joins TRBV5-1 and TRBJ1-1; TRBD1 matches at 11 bases. The CDR3 runs to 16 residues. CDR1 is SGHRS, CDR2 YFSETQ, per germline. V shed 4 bases, J shed 5 bases, and the junction held 10 bases outside the gene matches. The CDR3 DNA reads as TGCGCCAGCAGCAAAGGACAGGGGGCGCGGGGTACTGAAGCTTTCTTT. Protein sequence: CASSKGQGARGTEAFF.

On this clonotype itself: Mismatch with germline at one junction end may stem from a read error. V gene TRBV4-2 combines with J gene TRBJ2-5; the D gene could be TRBD1 or TRBD2 (7 bases each). The germline V gene encodes CDR1 LGHNA and CDR2 YNFKEQ. The CDR3 is made up of 16 amino acids. For the CDR3, the DNA is TGTGCCAGCAGCCAAGAAGAGCGCCCAGGGGGGGAGACCCGGTACTTC. Residues: CASSQEERPGGETRYF.

A note on this clonotype: Relative to the germline gene, one junction end is altered; a read error may explain this. CDR3 in DNA: TGTGCCAGCAGTTACCTGAGCGGGGGGGCCCAAGAGTCCCAGTACTTC. Amino acids: CASSYLSGGAQESQYF. This sequence joins TRBV6-6 and TRBJ2-5; 10 bases are shared with TRBD2. CDR1 MNHNY and CDR2 SVGAGI come from the germline V gene (reference sequence). CDR3 length: 16 residues.

This clonotype was observed a handful of times. V usage is TRBV5-1 and J usage is TRBJ1-6; a possible D gene is TRBD1 (6 bases). The ends were cut back, 0 bases at V and 5 bases at J, with 18 bases in the middle. The CDR3 sequence is 18 residues long. Per the germline V gene, CDR1 is SGHRS and CDR2 is YFSETQ. The CDR3, as DNA: TGCGCCAGCAGCTTGGAACAGCTGGGACACCTTGATAATTCACCCCTCCACTTT. This gives the protein CASSLEQLGHLDNSPLHF. The full variable domain, in which reference TRBV5-1 and TRBJ1-6 provide the parts outside the CDR3, is KAGVTQTPRYLIKTRGQQVTLSCSPISGHRSVSWYQQTPGQGLQFLFEYFSETQRNKGNFPGRFSGRQFSNSRSEMNVSTLELGDSALYLCASSLEQLGHLDNSPLHFGNGTRLTVT.

The chain carries TRBV28 and TRBJ2-7; maybe TRBD2 (5 bases). Germline-derived CDR1 and CDR2 are MDHEN and SYDVKM. Trimming removed 3 bases at V and 1 base at J, with 10 bases between. The CDR3 is made up of 14 amino acids. CDR3 bases: TGTGCCAGCAGTTTGATCCGGGGTTCCTACGAGCAGTACTTC. This sequence encodes CASSLIRGSYEQYF.

At least ten counts were recorded for this clonotype. This CDR3 is CASGYNQPQHF. CDR3 in DNA: TGTGCCAGCGGCTACAATCAGCCCCAGCATTTT. The chain recombines TRBV6-5 with TRBJ1-5; unclear D gene. CDR3 length equals 11 residues. V gave up 8 bases and J gave up 3 bases, with 5 bases separating them. CDR1 MNHEY and CDR2 SVGAGI come from the germline V gene.

The rearrangement uses TRBV28 and TRBJ2-7, with 7 positions matching TRBD2. This CDR3 is 14 amino acids long. Germline CDR1 is MDHEN and CDR2 is SYDVKM. Trimming took 6 bases from V and 2 from J; bases not matched to a gene: 7. CDR3: CASRIVGGAYEQYF. The DNA for the CDR3 is TGTGCCAGCAGAATAGTGGGAGGGGCCTACGAGCAGTACTTC.

Ten or more counts support this clonotype. This sequence joins TRBV6-2 or TRBV6-3 and TRBJ1-5; D possibly corresponds to TRBD1 (5 bases). The CDR3 covers 15 residues. Between the trimmed V and J ends, which lost 5 bases and 6 bases, there was a span of 17 bases. Germline-derived CDR1 and CDR2 are MNHEY and SVGEGT. The CDR3 sequence is CASSPPSSGAQPQHF. CDR3 DNA sequence: TGTGCCAGCAGTCCCCCCTCGTCCGGGGCTCAGCCCCAGCATTTT.

With respect to this clonotype: One end of the junction fails to match germline, which may point to a read error. The rearrangement joins TRBV12-3 or TRBV12-4 to TRBJ1-6, with D unclear. The CDR3 covers 16 residues. CDR3 sequence: CAGSFGRPAYNSPLHF. The CDR3, as DNA: TGTGCCGGCAGTTTTGGCAGACCCGCCTATAATTCACCCCTCCACTTT.